The 28 T cell receptor beta chains given below trace back to one sample, sequenced in a study of blood T cell repertoires in COVID-19. Assay used: immunoSEQ multiplex PCR; TCRdb lists only in-frame clones, some missing. The data contain a few hundred thousand clones, around 90% of them seen just once; the ten biggest clones take up about 14%. Sequencing input: PBMCs or T cells enriched from blood (not recorded which). The receptors were gathered from a man aged 25-45 years who had been exposed to COVID-19.

This clone came up once. The rearrangement joins TRBV7-2 to TRBJ2-3; 8 bases match TRBD2. Germline V gene data show CDR1 as SGHTA and CDR2 as FQGNSA. The CDR3 has 14 residues. V gave up 8 bases and J gave up 3 bases; unmatched junction bases: 7. CDR3 protein: CASSWASGTDTQYF. In nucleotides, the CDR3 is TGTGCCAGCTCGTGGGCTAGCGGGACAGATACGCAGTATTTT.

This clone came up a few times. The V and J genes are TRBV19 and TRBJ1-2; no firm D call. The CDR3 spans 16 residues. Deletions cut 7 bases from V and 1 base from J, with 19 bases between. Germline-derived CDR1 and CDR2 are LNHDA and SQIVND (reference sequence). CDR3 DNA sequence: TGTGCCAGTACCCTCGGGGTCGTGGATCATAACTATGGCTACACCTTC. Its protein is CASTLGVVDHNYGYTF.

This clone was observed a single time. The chain is built from TRBV5-1 and TRBJ1-4; possible D gene TRBD1, 6 bases. Germline V gene data show CDR1 as SGHRS and CDR2 as YFSETQ. CDR3 size: 16 residues. V was cut by 0 bases and J by 8 bases, with 17 bases left in between. In DNA form, the CDR3 reads TGCGCCAGCAGCTTGGTTGCGGGGGCCGTTCAGGAAAAACTGTTTTTT. Its protein is CASSLVAGAVQEKLFF.

This clone was seen a few times. This rearrangement joins TRBV7-9 to TRBJ1-2, with 7 bases fitting TRBD1. The germline V gene has CDR1 SEHNR and CDR2 FQNEAQ (reference sequence). V shed 3 bases, J shed 6 bases, and the junction held 4 bases outside the gene matches. The CDR3 has 13 amino acids. CDR3 loop: CASSLGQPDGYTF. CDR3 in DNA: TGTGCCAGCAGCTTGGGACAGCCGGATGGCTACACCTTC.

This rearrangement joins TRBV5-4 to TRBJ2-7, with TRBD1 identical over 8 bases. This CDR3 has 15 amino acids. V gave up 3 bases and J gave up 0 bases; unmatched junction bases: 5. CDR1 and CDR2 from the germline V gene are SGHNT and YYREEE (reference sequence). The CDR3 DNA reads as TGTGCCAGCAGCTACCCAGGGGGCGCCTCCTACGAGCAGTACTTC. Encoded protein: CASSYPGGASYEQYF.

The chain has TRBV9 and TRBJ2-1, with 11 bases that match TRBD2. From germline, CDR1 is SGDLS and CDR2 YYNGEE. J was trimmed by 7 bases and V by 3 bases; bases with no gene match: 6. The CDR3 has 15 residues. The CDR3 region has the DNA TGTGCCAGCAGCGAGACTAGCGGGGCGGGGAATGAGCAGTTCTTC. Protein sequence: CASSETSGAGNEQFF.

Here the CDR3 reads CASSWGVRDGYTF. The DNA of the CDR3 is TGTGCCAGCAGCTGGGGGGTTAGGGATGGCTACACCTTC. J is TRBJ1-2 and V is TRBV7-6; D possibly corresponds to TRBD1 (5 bases). The CDR3 has 13 amino acids. Germline lookup yields CDR1 SGHVS and CDR2 FNYEAQ. V lost 4 bases and J lost 6, with 12 bases in between. Full variable domain (remainder filled in from reference TRBV7-6 and TRBJ1-2): GAGVSQSPRYKVTKRGQDVALRCDPISGHVSLYWYRQALGQGPEFLTYFNYEAQQDKSGLPNDRFSAERPEGSISTLTIQRTEQRDSAMYRCASSWGVRDGYTFGSGTRLTVV.

The chain joins TRBV10-3 to TRBJ2-7; 7 bases are a match to TRBD1. Germline V gene sequence: CDR1 ENHRY, CDR2 SYGVKD. This CDR3 is 16 amino acids long. Trimming cost V 4 bases and J 6 bases; bases outside gene matches: 15. Written as DNA, the CDR3 is TGTGCCATCAGTGTAACCTCCTTAGAGGGGGCAGCCGAGCAGTACTTC. As protein: CAISVTSLEGAAEQYF.

The chain has TRBV6-5 and TRBJ1-6; 9 bases are a match to TRBD1. The germline V gene has CDR1 MNHEY and CDR2 SVGAGI. The CDR3 has 15 amino acids. Trimming removed 6 bases from V and 7 bases from J; junction bases left unmatched: 7. The CDR3 spells CASSGTGRFNSPLHF. The CDR3 DNA sequence: TGTGCCAGCAGCGGGACAGGGCGTTTCAATTCACCCCTCCACTTT.

The chain couples TRBV11-2 to TRBJ2-7; D is possibly TRBD2 (5 bases). The germline CDR1 and CDR2 sequences are SGHAT and FQNNGV. The CDR3 totals 15 residues. The V gene lost 4 bases and the J gene lost 5 bases, with 18 bases spanning the gap. The CDR3 bases are TGTGCCAGCAGCTCCCGCCGGGGTTTCGGGGACGAGCAGTACTTC. It specifies CASSSRRGFGDEQYF. The variable domain in full, completed from reference TRBV11-2 and TRBJ2-7, reads EAGVAQSPRYKIIEKRQSVAFWCNPISGHATLYWYQQILGQGPKLLIQFQNNGVVDDSQLPKDRFSAERLKGVDSTLKIQPAKLEDSAVYLCASSSRRGFGDEQYFGPGTRLTVT.

The gene calls are TRBV30 and TRBJ2-5; D may be TRBD1 (6 bases). V lost 1 base and J 5 bases, leaving 8 bases between the germline ends. The CDR3 spans 12 residues. Per germline, CDR1 GTSNPN and CDR2 SVGIG (reference sequence). CDR3 protein: CAWSEGVETQYF. The CDR3 nucleotides read TGTGCCTGGAGTGAGGGGGTCGAGACCCAGTACTTC.

This clone was seen just once. The chain carries TRBV28 and TRBJ1-5; the match to TRBD1 covers 9 bases. J gave up 7 bases and V 6 bases, and 16 bases lay outside the gene matches. CDR3 size: 17 residues. Germline CDR1 reads MDHEN; CDR2 reads SYDVKM. The chain's CDR3 is CASSPSGQGKFFQPQHF. The CDR3 region has the DNA TGTGCCAGCAGCCCCTCGGGACAGGGAAAGTTCTTCCAGCCCCAGCATTTT.

This sequence joins TRBV13 and TRBJ1-5, with D unclear. The CDR3 covers 12 residues. V was cut by 0 bases and J by 6 bases, with 3 bases left in between. Germline V lookup: CDR1 PRHDT, CDR2 FYEKMQ (reference sequence). The CDR3 sequence: CASSLGSQPQHF. The CDR3 nucleotides read TGTGCCAGCAGCTTAGGCTCTCAGCCCCAGCATTTT.

This clone was detected only once. This chain connects TRBV3-1 (or the pseudogene TRBV3-2) to TRBJ1-1, with D hard to call. Germline V gene sequence: CDR1 LGHDT, CDR2 YNNKEL (reference sequence). CDR3 size: 12 residues. V lost 1 base to trimming and J lost 10 bases, with 10 bases between them. The CDR3 DNA reads TGTGCCAGCAGCCAAGGGGAGCTGGGAGCTTTCTTT. Translating it yields CASSQGELGAFF.

The rearrangement joins TRBV19 to TRBJ2-5, with D possibly being TRBD1 (6 bases). The CDR3 loop spans 12 amino acids. Looked up from germline, CDR1 is LNHDA and CDR2 is SQIVND (reference sequence). V was trimmed by 7 bases and J by 6 bases, leaving 12 bases between them. This CDR3 is CASTSQGKTQYF. The CDR3 nucleotides are TGTGCCAGTACCTCACAGGGAAAGACCCAGTACTTC.

V usage is TRBV5-1 and J usage is TRBJ1-1; 9 bases map to TRBD1. Germline V gives CDR1 SGHRS, CDR2 YFSETQ. J was trimmed by 3 bases and V by 4 bases; bases with no gene match: 10. The CDR3 is made up of 16 amino acids. The CDR3 coding sequence is TGCGCCAGCAGCCCAAAAGTTACAGGGGGCCACACTGAAGCTTTCTTT. Translated, it gives CASSPKVTGGHTEAFF.

CDR3 in amino acids: CASSIDTGSAEAFF. DNA for the CDR3: TGTGCCAGTAGTATCGATACGGGTTCGGCTGAAGCTTTCTTT. The chain carries TRBV19 and TRBJ1-1, with D hard to call. Germline V gene sequence: CDR1 LNHDA, CDR2 SQIVND (reference sequence). The CDR3 has 14 residues. Trimming took 3 bases from V and 6 from J, leaving 14 bases between them.

This clone was seen a handful of times. J is TRBJ1-1 and V is TRBV5-5; D unclear. This CDR3 comprises 14 residues. V was shortened by 0 bases and J by 4 bases, with 10 bases between the two germline ends. Germline CDR1 reads SGHKS; CDR2 reads YYEKEE (reference sequence). CDR3 loop: CASSLDSDITEAFF. In nucleotides, the CDR3 is TGTGCCAGCAGCTTGGACTCCGATATCACTGAAGCTTTCTTT.

V gene TRBV19 combines with J gene TRBJ2-1; the D gene is possibly TRBD1 (5 bases). Trimming shortened V by 7 bases and J by 6 bases, and 13 bases separated the two germline ends. Germline values: CDR1 LNHDA, CDR2 SQIVND (reference sequence). There are 13 residues in the CDR3. The CDR3 reads CASILVGPNEQFF. CDR3 in DNA: TGTGCCAGTATTCTAGTGGGGCCCAATGAGCAGTTCTTC.

This chain uses TRBV19 with TRBJ1-4; the match to TRBD1 covers 11 bases. Germline assignment: CDR1 LNHDA and CDR2 SQIVND (reference sequence). V lost 3 bases, J lost 8 bases, and 2 bases stayed unmatched. CDR3 length: 14 residues. DNA of the CDR3: TGTGCCAGTAGTATCTGGGACAGGGGGGAAAAACTGTTTTTT. Translation: CASSIWDRGEKLFF.

The rearrangement uses TRBV13 and TRBJ2-1; tentatively, D is TRBD2 (6 bases). The CDR3 covers 14 residues. V lost 7 bases, J lost 6 bases, and 16 bases lay in between. Germline V gene lookup returns CDR1 PRHDT and CDR2 FYEKMQ (reference sequence). CDR3 residues: CASNSGVGGNEQFF. CDR3 nucleotide sequence: TGTGCCAGCAACAGTGGGGTGGGGGGCAATGAGCAGTTCTTC.

The chain carries TRBV7-6 and TRBJ2-5, with 10 positions matching TRBD1. Germline V CDR1 and CDR2: SGHVS, FNYEAQ. CDR3 size: 14 residues. Trimming took 7 bases from V and 5 from J; bases not matched to a gene: 7. The CDR3 is CASTETGGWETQYF. CDR3 nucleotides: TGTGCCAGCACCGAGACAGGGGGCTGGGAGACCCAGTACTTC.

The rearrangement uses TRBV28 and TRBJ1-5; possible D gene TRBD1, 5 bases. Germline V CDR1 and CDR2: MDHEN, SYDVKM. The germline V and J ends were trimmed by 8 bases and 3 bases, with 14 bases remaining between them. The CDR3 length is 14 residues. In nucleotides, the CDR3 is TGTGCCAGCCACGTGGGGGGTATCAATCAGCCCCAGCATTTT. It codes for CASHVGGINQPQHF.

CDR3 nucleotides: TGCAGCGTTGAAAGTATAACAGACTCTGGAAACACCATATATTTT. Encoded protein: CSVESITDSGNTIYF. The chain joins TRBV29-1 to TRBJ1-3, with no clear D. Trimming took 2 bases from V and 0 from J, leaving 11 bases between them. The germline V gene encodes CDR1 SQVTM and CDR2 ANQGSEA. CDR3 length: 15 residues.

The rearrangement links TRBV18 to TRBJ2-5; D ambiguous. Germline-derived CDR1 and CDR2 are KGHSH and LQKENI. V lost 3 bases and J lost 2, with 10 bases in between. The CDR3 runs 14 residues. CDR3 DNA: TGTGCCAGCTCACCCTCGGGTAGACAAGAGACCCAGTACTTC. This encodes CASSPSGRQETQYF.

The rearrangement links TRBV19 to TRBJ2-3; D may be TRBD2 (5 bases). From germline, CDR1 is LNHDA and CDR2 SQIVND (reference sequence). Trimming removed 7 bases from V and 2 bases from J, with 19 bases in between. The length of the CDR3 is 16 residues. The CDR3 DNA sequence: TGTGCCAGTACGGAACCGGGCGGAGGCCACACAGATACGCAGTATTTT. Its protein product is CASTEPGGGHTDTQYF.

The chain is built from TRBV2 and TRBJ2-7; D possibly corresponds to TRBD1 (5 bases). This CDR3 is 13 amino acids long. Trimming removed 3 bases from V and 6 bases from J, with 12 bases in between. The germline gives CDR1 SNHLY, CDR2 FYNNEI. The CDR3 protein is CASSEGRNREQYF. The CDR3 DNA reads as TGTGCCAGCAGTGAGGGGCGCAACCGCGAGCAGTACTTC.

V and J are TRBV2 and TRBJ2-3, with TRBD2 as a possible D gene (6 bases). V lost 7 bases and J 3 bases, leaving 23 bases between the germline ends. Germline CDR1 reads SNHLY; CDR2 reads FYNNEI. The length of the CDR3 is 17 residues. The CDR3, as DNA: TGTGCCAGCATCCTTGACTCAAGTGGGGGGTATACAGATACGCAGTATTTT. This translates into CASILDSSGGYTDTQYF.